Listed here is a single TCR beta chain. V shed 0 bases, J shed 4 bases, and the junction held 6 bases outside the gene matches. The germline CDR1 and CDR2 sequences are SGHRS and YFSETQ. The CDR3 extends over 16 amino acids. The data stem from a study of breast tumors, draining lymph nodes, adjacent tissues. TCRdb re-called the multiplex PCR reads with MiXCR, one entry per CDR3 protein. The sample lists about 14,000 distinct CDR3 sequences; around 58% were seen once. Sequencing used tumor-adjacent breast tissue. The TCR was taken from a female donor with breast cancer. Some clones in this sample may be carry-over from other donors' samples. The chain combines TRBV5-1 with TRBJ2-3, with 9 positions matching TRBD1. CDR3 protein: CASSLEDRGGADTQYF. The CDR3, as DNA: TGCGCCAGCAGCTTGGAGGACAGGGGAGGTGCAGATACGCAGTATTTT.